Below are 24 T cell receptor beta chains sequenced from a single sample in a study of blood T cell repertoires in COVID-19. The table came from immunoSEQ multiplex PCR; TCRdb's copy has only in-frame clones and leaves some out. The sample contains about 130,000 clones, over 75% of which appear only once. Sequencing input: peripheral blood. These TCRs come from a man aged 25 to 40 with COVID-19, enrolled during active disease.

This sequence joins TRBV5-1 and TRBJ2-3, with TRBD1 matching 9 bases. Germline CDR1 is SGHRS and CDR2 is YFSETQ. The length of the CDR3 is 14 residues. The V and J ends lost 4 bases and 3 bases, in that order; junction bases with no gene match: 3. This CDR3 reads CASSKGQGTDTQYF. CDR3 DNA sequence: TGCGCCAGCAGCAAAGGACAGGGGACAGATACGCAGTATTTT.

This rearrangement joins TRBV27 to TRBJ2-2; D perhaps matches TRBD1 (5 bases). The germline CDR1 and CDR2 sequences are MNHEY and SMNVEV (reference sequence). CDR3 length: 15 amino acids. With 5 bases removed from V and 1 base from J, the gap between germline ends came to 11 bases. For the CDR3, the DNA is TGTGCCAGCAGTCCCGCAGGGTTGAACACCGGGGAGCTGTTTTTT. Translation gives CASSPAGLNTGELFF.

V gene TRBV11-2 combines with J gene TRBJ2-1; 12 nucleotides agree with TRBD2. The CDR3 extends over 18 amino acids. With 2 bases clipped from V and 8 bases from J, the junction kept 13 bases outside the gene matches. From germline, CDR1 is SGHAT and CDR2 FQNNGV. The CDR3 loop is CASSLISGTSGPRDEQFF. The CDR3 DNA follows: TGTGCCAGCAGCTTAATATCCGGGACTAGCGGGCCGAGAGATGAGCAGTTCTTC.

This chain links TRBV11-3 with TRBJ2-5; D perhaps matches TRBD2 (6 bases). CDR3 length: 15 amino acids. From germline, CDR1 is SGHNT and CDR2 YENEEA. V was shortened by 2 bases and J by 2 bases, with 12 bases between the two germline ends. CDR3 sequence (DNA): TGTGCCAGCAGCTTAAACGGAGGGAAACAAGAGACCCAGTACTTC. As protein: CASSLNGGKQETQYF.

The chain recombines TRBV30 with TRBJ1-3; no clear D gene. Per the germline V gene, CDR1 is GTSNPN and CDR2 is SVGIG (reference sequence). This CDR3 region has 15 residues. Trimming stripped 3 bases from V and 0 bases from J, with 12 bases between. Here the CDR3 DNA reads TGTGCCTGGAGAGAACAGTCAAACTCTGGAAACACCATATATTTT. Amino acid sequence: CAWREQSNSGNTIYF.

This chain links TRBV4-2 with TRBJ1-1, with D perhaps matching TRBD1 (6 bases). V was shortened by 0 bases and J by 6 bases, with 14 bases between the two germline ends. Germline CDR1 LGHNA, CDR2 YNFKEQ. CDR3 length equals 15 residues. CDR3 coding DNA: TGTGCCAGCAGCCAAGATGGGGGGGCGGTCGCTGAAGCTTTCTTT. The encoded protein is CASSQDGGAVAEAFF.

The chain has TRBV7-9 and TRBJ2-7; 7 bases agree with TRBD1. CDR1 is SEHNR, CDR2 FQNEAQ, per germline (reference sequence). This CDR3 region has 15 residues. V gave up 5 bases and J gave up 2 bases; unmatched junction bases: 9. CDR3: CASSTKGAKAYEQYF. The CDR3 coding sequence is TGTGCCAGCAGCACCAAGGGGGCTAAGGCCTACGAGCAGTACTTC.

This clone was seen once. The chain has TRBV12-3 or TRBV12-4 and TRBJ2-3; 7 bases map to TRBD1. There are 13 residues in the CDR3. The trim removed 3 bases at V and 3 bases at J, leaving 0 bases unmatched. CDR3 amino acids: CASSLTGTDTQYF. The CDR3 DNA reads as TGTGCCAGCAGTTTGACAGGGACAGATACGCAGTATTTT.

The chain combines TRBV7-9 with TRBJ2-2; D ambiguous. Germline loops: CDR1 SEHNR, CDR2 FQNEAQ (reference sequence). V lost 5 bases to trimming and J lost 7 bases, with 11 bases between them. The CDR3 length is 13 residues. The DNA for the CDR3 is TGTGCCAGCAGCCCTCCCGGTGGCGGGGAGCTGTTTTTT. Translated: CASSPPGGGELFF.

J is TRBJ2-3 and V is TRBV5-1; 10 bases are shared with TRBD2. CDR1 SGHRS and CDR2 YFSETQ come from the germline V gene. The CDR3 is 15 amino acids. V trimming: 0 bases; J trimming: 5 bases; junction bases outside the gene matches: 3. DNA for the CDR3: TGCGCCAGCAGCTTGGCAGCGGGAGGGGTAGATACGCAGTATTTT. Protein product: CASSLAAGGVDTQYF.

Only one count was recorded for this clone. The rearrangement uses TRBV13 and TRBJ2-7, with D possibly matching TRBD2 (5 bases). V shed 1 base and J shed 7 bases, with 8 bases lying between them. The CDR3 has 12 residues. Germline values: CDR1 PRHDT, CDR2 FYEKMQ (reference sequence). CDR3 protein: CASSLALAEQYF. The CDR3 coding sequence is TGTGCCAGCAGCTTAGCGCTAGCTGAGCAGTACTTC.

The V gene is TRBV2, the J gene TRBJ1-2; D gene uncertain. The CDR3 covers 13 residues. Germline loops: CDR1 SNHLY, CDR2 FYNNEI. The ends were cut back, 3 bases at V and 1 base at J, with 6 bases in the middle. The CDR3 here is CASSERYNYGYTF. CDR3 nucleotides: TGTGCCAGCAGTGAGCGGTATAACTATGGCTACACCTTC.

The J gene is TRBJ1-5, the V gene TRBV5-5, with D perhaps TRBD1 (5 bases). V lost 5 bases and J lost 3, with 12 bases in between. The CDR3 is 14 residues long. The germline gives CDR1 SGHKS, CDR2 YYEKEE (reference sequence). CDR3 loop: CASSQGVNNQPQHF. The CDR3 DNA reads as TGTGCCAGCAGTCAAGGGGTGAACAATCAGCCCCAGCATTTT.

This clone came up many times. The chain is built from TRBV2 and TRBJ2-2; a weak D match, TRBD2 (6 bases). CDR3 length: 16 amino acids. The germline CDR1 and CDR2 sequences are SNHLY and FYNNEI. The V and J ends lost 8 bases and 1 base respectively, with 17 bases between them. CDR3 coding DNA: TGTGCCAGCTCTGGGGCCGAGACTAGGAACACCGGGGAGCTGTTTTTT. Translating it yields CASSGAETRNTGELFF.

This rearrangement joins TRBV28 to TRBJ1-2, with D possibly matching TRBD1 (6 bases). The CDR3 consists of 13 residues. Germline CDR1 and CDR2: MDHEN and SYDVKM. V was shortened by 8 bases and J by 5 bases, with 15 bases between the two germline ends. DNA for the CDR3: TGTGCCAGCCTGGGGGGGCGCGGTTATGGCTACACCTTC. Translating it yields CASLGGRGYGYTF.

The gene calls are TRBV6-5 and TRBJ2-2; D is undetermined. Germline assignment: CDR1 MNHEY and CDR2 SVGAGI. This CDR3 contains 13 residues. Deletions cut 7 bases from V and 4 bases from J, with 10 bases between. The CDR3 is CASIRLSTGELFF. The CDR3 DNA reads TGTGCCAGCATTCGACTTAGCACCGGGGAGCTGTTTTTT.

This chain joins TRBV2 and TRBJ1-4, with D tentatively TRBD1 (5 bases). The CDR3 has 22 residues. Germline-derived CDR1 and CDR2 are SNHLY and FYNNEI. Deletions cut 4 bases from V and 1 base from J, with 31 bases between. CDR3 coding DNA: TGTGCCAGCAGTGGGACCGGCTCTAACTCTGCAGGGCCTACTGGAACTAATGAAAAACTGTTTTTT. Protein sequence: CASSGTGSNSAGPTGTNEKLFF.

The chain carries TRBV3-1 (or the pseudogene TRBV3-2) and TRBJ2-2; a weak D match, TRBD2 (5 bases). The CDR3 sequence is 16 residues long. Trimming pared 4 bases from V and 2 bases from J, leaving 14 bases between. Looked up from germline, CDR1 is LGHDT and CDR2 is YNNKEL (reference sequence). The CDR3 spells CASSPNTRVNTGELFF. Written as DNA, the CDR3 is TGTGCCAGCAGCCCCAACACTAGAGTTAACACCGGGGAGCTGTTTTTT.

The V call is TRBV4-1, the J call TRBJ2-1; the match to TRBD2 covers 13 bases. Trimming removed 4 bases from V and 8 bases from J; junction bases left unmatched: 14. The CDR3 is 18 residues long. Per germline, CDR1 MGHRA and CDR2 YSYEKL. The CDR3 nucleotides are TGCGCCAGCAGCCCAAGAATGACTAGCGGGAGGAGTATCTATGAGCAGTTCTTC. Translated: CASSPRMTSGRSIYEQFF.

DNA for the CDR3: TGTGCCAGCAGCCAAAGACCACAGGGAAATTCTGAAGCTTTCTTT. Amino acid sequence: CASSQRPQGNSEAFF. The rearrangement uses TRBV3-1 (or the pseudogene TRBV3-2) and TRBJ1-1; D may be TRBD1 (6 bases). The V gene lost 2 bases and the J gene lost 6 bases, with 16 bases spanning the gap. The CDR3 loop spans 15 amino acids. Looked up from germline, CDR1 is LGHDT and CDR2 is YNNKEL (reference sequence).

This rearrangement joins TRBV19 to TRBJ1-5, with no clear D. Germline values: CDR1 LNHDA, CDR2 SQIVND (reference sequence). This CDR3 has 16 residues. With 0 bases removed from V and 7 bases from J, the gap between germline ends came to 16 bases. In DNA form, the CDR3 reads TGTGCCAGTAGTATAGATCTAGGTGAGGGTCCGCAGCCCCAGCATTTT. Amino acid sequence: CASSIDLGEGPQPQHF. Variable domain in full (rest from reference TRBV19 and TRBJ1-5): DGGITQSPKYLFRKEGQNVTLSCEQNLNHDAMYWYRQDPGQGLRLIYYSQIVNDFQKGDIAEGYSVSREKKESFPLTVTSAQKNPTAFYLCASSIDLGEGPQPQHFGDGTRLSIL.

This sequence joins TRBV4-1 and TRBJ2-1, with TRBD1 identical over 9 bases. V lost 5 bases to trimming and J lost 3 bases; unmatched junction nucleotides: 8. The CDR3 contains 16 residues. The germline V gene encodes CDR1 MGHRA and CDR2 YSYEKL. This chain's CDR3 is CASSATGGNNYNEQFF. The CDR3 nucleotides are TGCGCCAGCAGCGCAACAGGGGGCAACAACTACAATGAGCAGTTCTTC.

This clone has only a few counts. The J gene is TRBJ2-5, the V gene TRBV19; 7 nucleotides match TRBD1. The CDR3 runs to 15 residues. V lost 5 bases to trimming and J lost 2 bases; unmatched junction nucleotides: 8. Germline CDR1 reads LNHDA; CDR2 reads SQIVND (reference sequence). The CDR3 protein is CASSASGTAQETQYF. CDR3 nucleotide sequence: TGTGCCAGTAGTGCCTCCGGGACAGCACAAGAGACCCAGTACTTC.

This clone was recorded a few times. V and J are TRBV11-3 and TRBJ2-3; no firm D call. V lost 2 bases and J lost 1, with 13 bases in between. The CDR3 has 16 residues. The germline V gene encodes CDR1 SGHNT and CDR2 YENEEA. The CDR3 nucleotides are TGTGCCAGCAGCTTACAACCGGTTTTCGGCACAGATACGCAGTATTTT. It encodes CASSLQPVFGTDTQYF.